This T cell receptor (beta chain) was documented in a study of radiotherapy plus CTLA-4 blockade in lung cancer. Overall study: Objective response rate was around 19%; disease control rate, around 33%.

This clone was recorded once. The antigen is not known. Focal radiation plus CTLA-4 blockade with ipilimumab was administered to patients who had chemo-refractory metastatic non-small-cell lung cancer. Germline V gives CDR1 SEHNR, CDR2 FQNEAQ (reference sequence). V was clipped by 5 bases and J by 6 bases; unmatched bases: 13. The CDR3 runs 16 residues. Overall study results and limits: It was early blood T cell clone dynamics, with interferon-beta, that reportedly best predicted response. Radiotherapy with ipilimumab was followed by blood expansion of tumor-derived clones.

The table came from immunoSEQ multiplex PCR; TCRdb's copy has only in-frame clones and leaves some out. The profile shows over 85,000 clones, 80% to 90% of them singletons. Material: peripheral blood, obtained from a patient treated with radiotherapy plus ipilimumab. This TCR derives from a human donor with non-small cell lung cancer that progressed on radiotherapy plus ipilimumab. V gene TRBV7-9 combines with J gene TRBJ2-1; 7 nucleotides agree with TRBD2. CDR3 DNA: TGTGCCAGCAGCCCTCATAGCGGGCCCGAGGGCAATGAGCAGTTCTTC. Protein product: CASSPHSGPEGNEQFF.